The rows below give T cell receptor beta chains drawn from one sample of a study of cytomegalovirus exposure and HLA in healthy donors. Measured with immunoSEQ multiplex PCR; TCRdb has only the in-frame clones, and not every one. This table holds some 190,000 clones, more than 75% found once. The sample taken for sequencing was PBMCs. These receptor sequences come from a man younger than 40 in good health and CMV-seronegative. The CDR3 runs from the conserved cysteine through the conserved F or W. D genes are given only for firm matches. Clone size, where shown, is once, few, many, or a class for clones that have expanded.

>.|TRBJ2-3|.|TRBV29-1
CSVEAPLDTQYF
TGCAGCGTTGAAGCTCCTCTAGATACGCAGTATTTT
>TRBD2|TRBJ2-3|.|TRBV19
CASTPRGLAGVYAQYF
TGTGCCAGTACCCCCAGGGGCCTAGCGGGAGTTTACGCGCAGTATTTT
>TRBD1|TRBJ2-2|.|TRBV7-6
CASSSATGITGELFF
TGTGCCAGCAGCTCGGCGACAGGGATCACCGGGGAGCTGTTTTTT
>TRBD1|TRBJ1-4|few|TRBV6-5
CASSYWGQGRNEKLFF
TGTGCCAGCAGTTACTGGGGACAGGGACGTAATGAAAAACTGTTTTTT
>.|TRBJ1-1|.|TRBV19
CASSGGTSTEAFF
TGTGCCAGTAGTGGGGGCACGAGCACTGAAGCTTTCTTT
>TRBD2|TRBJ2-1|.|TRBV7-7
CASSPWTSGTGNEQFF
TGTGCTAGCAGCCCTTGGACTAGCGGGACCGGCAATGAGCAGTTCTTC
>TRBD1|TRBJ1-4|.|TRBV28
CASSLRTGPNEKLFF
TGTGCCAGCAGTTTAAGGACAGGACCTAATGAAAAACTGTTTTTT
>TRBD2|TRBJ2-7|.|TRBV28
CASSSLPGTSGIYEQYF
TGTGCCAGCAGTTCTTTACCTGGGACTAGCGGAATCTACGAGCAGTACTTC
>.|TRBJ2-3|.|TRBV9
CASGPRGTQYF
TGTGCCAGCGGCCCCAGGGGTACGCAGTATTTT
>.|TRBJ1-5|.|TRBV19
CASRADNQPQHF
TGTGCCAGTAGAGCTGACAATCAGCCCCAGCATTTT
>TRBD1|TRBJ2-7|.|TRBV5-1
CASSRGQSYEQYF
TGCGCCAGCAGCCGGGGACAGTCCTACGAGCAGTACTTC
>TRBD2|TRBJ2-7|.|TRBV6-1
CASSEAWGGTYEQYF
TGTGCCAGCAGTGAAGCTTGGGGGGGGACCTACGAGCAGTACTTC
>TRBD2|TRBJ2-1|.|TRBV7-6
CASSLLAGGNEQFF
TGTGCCAGCAGCTTACTAGCGGGGGGCAATGAGCAGTTCTTC
>TRBD1|TRBJ1-4|.|TRBV19
CASQGTGGTNEKLFF
TGTGCCAGTCAAGGGACAGGTGGGACTAATGAAAAACTGTTTTTT
>TRBD1|TRBJ2-5|.|TRBV6-5
CASSRKGQPGTQYF
TGTGCCAGCTCCCGGAAGGGACAGCCGGGGACCCAGTACTTC
>.|TRBJ2-1|.|TRBV4-1
CASSHLNNNEQFF
TGCGCCAGCAGCCATCTAAATAACAATGAGCAGTTCTTC
>TRBD2|TRBJ2-2|.|TRBV4-2
CASSLGLGGGDTGELFF
TGTGCCAGCAGCCTCGGGTTGGGCGGGGGGGACACCGGGGAGCTGTTTTTT
>.|TRBJ2-6|few|TRBV5-5
CASSLRSGANVLTF
TGTGCCAGCAGCTTGCGGTCTGGGGCCAACGTCCTGACTTTC
>TRBD2|TRBJ2-1|once|TRBV9
CASSANERGGVDEQFF
TGTGCCAGCAGCGCCAACGAGCGGGGGGGCGTGGATGAGCAGTTCTTC
>.|TRBJ2-1|.|TRBV28
CASASSIGRDYEQFF
TGTGCCAGCGCCTCATCTATAGGCAGGGACTATGAGCAGTTCTTC
>.|TRBJ1-6|.|TRBV2
CASSEGAANSPLHF
TGTGCCAGCAGTGAAGGGGCAGCCAATTCACCCCTCCACTTT
>TRBD1|TRBJ2-5|.|TRBV28
CASNRGNQETQYF
TGTGCCAGCAACAGGGGGAATCAAGAGACCCAGTACTTC